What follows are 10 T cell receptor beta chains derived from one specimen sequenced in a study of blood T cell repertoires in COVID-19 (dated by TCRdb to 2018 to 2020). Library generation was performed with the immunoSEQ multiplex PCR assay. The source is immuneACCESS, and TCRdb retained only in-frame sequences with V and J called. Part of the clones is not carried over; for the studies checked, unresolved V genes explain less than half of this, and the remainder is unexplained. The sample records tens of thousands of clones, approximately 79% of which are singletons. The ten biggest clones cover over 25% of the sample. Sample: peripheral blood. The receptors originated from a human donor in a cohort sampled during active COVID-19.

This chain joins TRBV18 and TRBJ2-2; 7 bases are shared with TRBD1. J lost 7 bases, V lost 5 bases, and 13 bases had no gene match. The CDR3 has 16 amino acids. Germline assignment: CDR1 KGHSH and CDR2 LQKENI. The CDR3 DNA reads TGTGCCAGCTCAAAATCGACAGGGAAGGATAACGGGGAGCTGTTTTTT. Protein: CASSKSTGKDNGELFF.

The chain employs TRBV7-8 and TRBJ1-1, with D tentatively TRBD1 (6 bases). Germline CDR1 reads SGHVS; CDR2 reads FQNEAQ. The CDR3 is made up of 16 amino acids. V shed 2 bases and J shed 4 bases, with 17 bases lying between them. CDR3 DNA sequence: TGTGCCAGCAGCTTACGGGGGGGCACCTATCCCACTGAAGCTTTCTTT. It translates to CASSLRGGTYPTEAFF.

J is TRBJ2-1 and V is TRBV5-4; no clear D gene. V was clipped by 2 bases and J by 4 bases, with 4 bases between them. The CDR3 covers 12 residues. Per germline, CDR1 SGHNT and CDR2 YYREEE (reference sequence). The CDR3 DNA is TGTGCCAGCAGCTTTGAGTACAATGAGCAGTTCTTC. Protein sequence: CASSFEYNEQFF.

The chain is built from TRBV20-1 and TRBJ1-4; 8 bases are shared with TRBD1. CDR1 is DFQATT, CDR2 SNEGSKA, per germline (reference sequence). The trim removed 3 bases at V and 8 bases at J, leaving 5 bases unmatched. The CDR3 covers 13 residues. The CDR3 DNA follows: TGCAGTGCTAGTGGGACAGGAGGAGAAAAACTGTTTTTT. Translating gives CSASGTGGEKLFF.

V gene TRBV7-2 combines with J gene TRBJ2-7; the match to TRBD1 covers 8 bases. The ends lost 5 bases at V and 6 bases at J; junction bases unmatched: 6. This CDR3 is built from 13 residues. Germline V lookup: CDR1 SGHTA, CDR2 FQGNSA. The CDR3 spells CASSIRGLGEQYF. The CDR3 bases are TGTGCCAGCAGCATCAGGGGGCTAGGCGAGCAGTACTTC. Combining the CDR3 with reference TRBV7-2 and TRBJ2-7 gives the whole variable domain GAGVSQSPSNKVTEKGKDVELRCDPISGHTALYWYRQSLGQGLEFLIYFQGNSAPDKSGLPSDRFSAERTGGSVSTLTIQRTQQEDSAVYLCASSIRGLGEQYFGPGTRLTVT.

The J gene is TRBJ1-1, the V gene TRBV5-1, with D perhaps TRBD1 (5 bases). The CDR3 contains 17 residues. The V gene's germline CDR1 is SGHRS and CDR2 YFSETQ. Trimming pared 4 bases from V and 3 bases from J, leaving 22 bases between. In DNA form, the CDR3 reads TGCGCCAGCAGCGGGGGATTGGGCGGGATTCGGGACACTGAAGCTTTCTTT. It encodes CASSGGLGGIRDTEAFF.

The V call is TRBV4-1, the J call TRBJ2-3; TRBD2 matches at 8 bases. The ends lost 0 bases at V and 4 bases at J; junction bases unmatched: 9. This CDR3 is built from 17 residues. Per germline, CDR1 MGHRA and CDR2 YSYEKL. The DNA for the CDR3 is TGCGCCAGCAGCCAAGAGCCCAGCGGGAGTATGGCAGATACGCAGTATTTT. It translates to CASSQEPSGSMADTQYF.

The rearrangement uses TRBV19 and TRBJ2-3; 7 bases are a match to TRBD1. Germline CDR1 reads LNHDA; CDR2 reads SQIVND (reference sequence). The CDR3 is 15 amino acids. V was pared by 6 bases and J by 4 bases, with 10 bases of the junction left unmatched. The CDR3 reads CASRSRDSQADTQYF. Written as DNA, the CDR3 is TGTGCCAGTAGATCCCGGGACAGTCAAGCAGATACGCAGTATTTT.

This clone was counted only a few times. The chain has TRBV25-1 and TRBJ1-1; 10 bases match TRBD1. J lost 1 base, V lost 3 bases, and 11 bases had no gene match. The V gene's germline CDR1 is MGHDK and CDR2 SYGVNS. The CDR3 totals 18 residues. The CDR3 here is CASSDRGQGEDRNTEAFF. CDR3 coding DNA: TGTGCCAGCAGTGATCGAGGACAGGGGGAAGATAGGAACACTGAAGCTTTCTTT.

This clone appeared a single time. In DNA form, the CDR3 reads TGTGCCAGCAGCGACTACAGGAACACTGAAGCTTTCTTT. This sequence encodes CASSDYRNTEAFF. The chain combines TRBV7-2 with TRBJ1-1, with no clear D. Germline V gives CDR1 SGHTA, CDR2 FQGNSA. Trimming pared 5 bases from V and 1 base from J, leaving 8 bases between. The CDR3 covers 13 residues. Using reference TRBV7-2 and TRBJ1-1 for the parts outside the CDR3, the full variable domain is GAGVSQSPSNKVTEKGKDVELRCDPISGHTALYWYRQSLGQGLEFLIYFQGNSAPDKSGLPSDRFSAERTGGSVSTLTIQRTQQEDSAVYLCASSDYRNTEAFFGQGTRLTVV.